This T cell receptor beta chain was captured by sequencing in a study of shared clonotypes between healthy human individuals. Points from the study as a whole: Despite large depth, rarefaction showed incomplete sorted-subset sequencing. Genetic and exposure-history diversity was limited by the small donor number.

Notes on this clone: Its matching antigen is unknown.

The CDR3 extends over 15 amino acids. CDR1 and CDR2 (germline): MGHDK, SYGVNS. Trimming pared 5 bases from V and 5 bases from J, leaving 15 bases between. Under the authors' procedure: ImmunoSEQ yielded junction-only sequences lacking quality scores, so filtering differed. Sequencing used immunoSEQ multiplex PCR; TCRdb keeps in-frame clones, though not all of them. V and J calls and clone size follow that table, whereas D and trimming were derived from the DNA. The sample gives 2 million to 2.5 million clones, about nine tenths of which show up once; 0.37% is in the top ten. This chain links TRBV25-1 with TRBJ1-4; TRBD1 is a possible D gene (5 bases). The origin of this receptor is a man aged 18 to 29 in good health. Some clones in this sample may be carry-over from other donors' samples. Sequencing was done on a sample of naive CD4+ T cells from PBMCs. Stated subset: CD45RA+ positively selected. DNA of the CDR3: TGTGCCAGCAGTCTACGGGGCAGACAGAATGAAAAACTGTTTTTT. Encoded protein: CASSLRGRQNEKLFF.